A selection of T cell receptor beta chains follows, all from one sample in a study of blood T cells in healthy people across ages. TCRdb recomputed calls from the 5' RACE reads with MiXCR, one row per CDR3 protein. In the table there are some 900,000 distinct CDR3 sequences, roughly 52% of which are singletons. The specimen was blood. The receptors here all came from a man younger than 40 in good health. CDR3s include the opening cysteine and the closing phenylalanine or tryptophan. A D gene is named only where the DNA matches it firmly. Expanded clones are given a class, and other clones once, few, many or no size at all.

>TRBD2|.|TRBV7-3|TRBJ2-1
TGTGCCTCCGGGAGGAGGGAGGGCAATGAGCAGTTCTTC
CASGRREGNEQFF
>TRBD1|.|TRBV7-9|TRBJ2-3
TGTGCCAGCAGCTACGGGACAGGGGGCACAGATACGCAGTATTTT
CASSYGTGGTDTQYF
>.|few|TRBV5-1|TRBJ2-3
TGCGCCAGCAGCTCAGTAGGAGGGTCCGCAGATACGCAGTATTTT
CASSSVGGSADTQYF
>.|once|TRBV6-2/TRBV6-3|TRBJ2-7
TGTGCCAGCGAAATCGGAGGGTTCCACGAGCAGTACTTC
CASEIGGFHEQYF
>TRBD2|.|TRBV4-1|TRBJ2-7
TGCGCCAGCAACCAACGGACTAGCGGGGCGGAGCAGTACTTC
CASNQRTSGAEQYF
>.|few|TRBV6-6|TRBJ1-2
TGTGCCAGCAGTTACCTGTTGGACGGCCCGGGGGGCTACACCTTC
CASSYLLDGPGGYTF
>.|.|TRBV5-1|TRBJ1-1
TGCGCCAGCAGACACTCTGGGACTGAAGCTTTCTTT
CASRHSGTEAFF
>TRBD1|few|TRBV3-1|TRBJ1-5
TGTGCCAGCAGCCATTCGGGACAGGGCAATCAGCCCCAGCATTTT
CASSHSGQGNQPQHF
>TRBD2|.|TRBV6-4|TRBJ2-3
TGTGCCAGCAGTGTAACTAGCGGGGGGGCAGATACGCAGTATTTT
CASSVTSGGADTQYF
>.|.|TRBV4-1|TRBJ1-2
TGCGCCAGCAGCCGGTACAGGGATGGCTACACCTTC
CASSRYRDGYTF
>.|.|TRBV6-6|TRBJ2-5
TGTGCCAGCAGTTCCAGGCCATTGGACGGAGAGACCCAGTACTTC
CASSSRPLDGETQYF
>TRBD1|few|TRBV5-4|TRBJ2-7
TGTGCCAGCAGCTTGGAGGGGGCCCCCTACGAGCAGTACTTC
CASSLEGAPYEQYF
>TRBD2|once|TRBV7-2|TRBJ2-1
TGTGCCAGCAGCCCTAGGACTAGCGGGAGGGCCGTCAATGAGCAGTTCTTC
CASSPRTSGRAVNEQFF
>.|.|TRBV5-6|TRBJ2-7
TGTGCCAGCAGCTTGTATGCAGGCGAGCAGTACTTC
CASSLYAGEQYF
>TRBD1|few|TRBV28|TRBJ2-3
TGTGCCAGCAGTTTCCAGGGGGAGCTCACAGATACGCAGTATTTT
CASSFQGELTDTQYF
>.|.|TRBV7-2|TRBJ2-7
TGTGCCAGCAGCCCCCCGGACTTTCCCTACGAGCAGTACTTC
CASSPPDFPYEQYF
>TRBD1|.|TRBV7-8|TRBJ1-2
TGTGCCAGCAGCTTTCCGAAGACAGGGGAAAACTATGGCTACACCTTC
CASSFPKTGENYGYTF
>.|.|TRBV2|TRBJ2-4
TGTGCCAGCAGTGAAGCGGTGCCGCGTGGGGGAAACATTCAGTACTTC
CASSEAVPRGGNIQYF
>.|.|TRBV29-1|TRBJ2-1
TGCAGCGTTGTGCTGCTGACAGGTTACAATGAGCAGTTCTTT
CSVVLLTGYNEQFF
>.|.|TRBV18|TRBJ1-4
TGTGCCAGCTCACCCCAGCCACCATCTAATGAAAAACTGTTTTTT
CASSPQPPSNEKLFF
>.|.|TRBV25-1|TRBJ1-2
TGTGCCAGCAGTGAACTGGCCGAGATGAACTATGGCTACACCTTC
CASSELAEMNYGYTF
>TRBD1|few|TRBV11-3|TRBJ2-1
TGTGCCAGCAGCTTAGGACAGGGGGCGGGTGAGCAGTTCTTC
CASSLGQGAGEQFF
>.|few|TRBV2|TRBJ2-1
TGTGCCAGCAAAGAGGTGCCAAGCTCCTACAATGAGCAGTTCTTC
CASKEVPSSYNEQFF
>.|.|TRBV15|TRBJ2-2
TGTGCCACCAGCACTACAGTCGGGGACACCGGGGAGCTGTTTTTT
CATSTTVGDTGELFF
>TRBD1|.|TRBV11-1|TRBJ2-7
TGTGCCAGCAGCTTCGGGACAGGGGCCTTCTACGAGCAGTACTTC
CASSFGTGAFYEQYF
>.|.|TRBV12-3/TRBV12-4|TRBJ1-1
TGTGCCAGCAGTCGACAGGTGTGGCCTTCAAACACTGAAGCTTTCTTT
CASSRQVWPSNTEAFF
>TRBD2|.|TRBV20-1|TRBJ2-7
TGCAGTGCTAGAGACCCCGGGGGGGATGCCGAGCAGTACTTC
CSARDPGGDAEQYF
>TRBD2|.|TRBV5-1|TRBJ2-1
TGCGCCAGCAGCGAATCCAATAGCGGGGGTTACAATGAGCAGTTCTTC
CASSESNSGGYNEQFF
>.|.|TRBV6-5|TRBJ1-5
TGTGCCAGCAGAATCGCGGTAGGCGCTAGCAATCAGCCCCAGCATTTT
CASRIAVGASNQPQHF
>TRBD2|.|TRBV5-1|TRBJ2-1
TGCGCCAGCAGCTTGGGATGGGGAGGGCTGGCCTACAATGAGCAGTTCTTC
CASSLGWGGLAYNEQFF
>.|.|TRBV20-1|TRBJ2-3
TGCAGTGCTAGCGAGGGGACACTCACAGATACGCAGTATTTT
CSASEGTLTDTQYF
>.|many|TRBV5-1|TRBJ2-3
TGTGCCAGCAGCTTAGGGTCAGATACGCAGTATTTT
CASSLGSDTQYF
>.|once|TRBV6-5|TRBJ2-3
TGTGCCAGCAGTTACTCGATACATCTAGCTAACACAGATACGCAGTATTTT
CASSYSIHLANTDTQYF
>.|.|TRBV7-9|TRBJ2-1
TGTGCCAGCAGCCCCATATTGGTAACCGGGCCCCAAGGGGAGCAGTTCTTC
CASSPILVTGPQGEQFF
>TRBD1|.|TRBV7-2|TRBJ1-2
TGTGCCAGCAGCCAGACCCTGACAGGGCACTATGGCTACACCTTC
CASSQTLTGHYGYTF
>.|.|TRBV7-2|TRBJ2-7
TGTGCCAGCAGCTTAGAATCCAGGACTCTATCCTACGAGCAGTACTTC
CASSLESRTLSYEQYF
>TRBD1|.|TRBV5-1|TRBJ1-2
TGCGCCAGCAGCTCGACAGGGCAGACCTATGGCTACACCTTC
CASSSTGQTYGYTF
>.|.|TRBV7-2|TRBJ2-5
TGTGCCAGCAGTGATACAGGGTTCCAAGAGACCCAGTACTTC
CASSDTGFQETQYF
>.|many|TRBV7-2|TRBJ2-5
TGTGCCAGCAGCTTCCAGGGAGGTCAAGAGACCCAGTACTTC
CASSFQGGQETQYF
>.|.|TRBV7-2|TRBJ2-1
TGTGCCAGCAGCCCAGATCAGGGGAGAGAGCAGTTCTTC
CASSPDQGREQFF
>.|.|TRBV4-1|TRBJ1-1
TGCGCCAGCAGCCAAGCTACCACAGGAACCACTGAAGCTTTCTTT
CASSQATTGTTEAFF
>TRBD1|few|TRBV27|TRBJ2-7
TGTGCCAGCAGTGAGACAGGGGTGGCCTACGAGCAGTACTTC
CASSETGVAYEQYF
>TRBD2|.|TRBV28|TRBJ2-3
TGTGCCAGCGCTCTAGCGGGCCGGCCCGATACGCAGTATTTT
CASALAGRPDTQYF
>.|once|TRBV11-2|TRBJ2-3
TGTGCCAGCAGCCCCCCGCCCTACACAGATACGCAGTATTTT
CASSPPPYTDTQYF
>.|few|TRBV7-9|TRBJ1-2
TGTGCCAGCAGCCCCGGACGAAGTCAGGCCAACTATGGCTACACCTTC
CASSPGRSQANYGYTF
>TRBD2|few|TRBV7-8|TRBJ2-5
TGTACCAGCAGCTCCTGGACTAGCGGAAACTCCAGGGAGACCCAGTACTTC
CTSSSWTSGNSRETQYF
>.|few|TRBV27|TRBJ1-2
TGTGCCAGCAGTTCTGAGCGGGGGTATGGCTACACCTTC
CASSSERGYGYTF
>.|.|TRBV28|TRBJ2-1
TGTGCCAGCAGTCCGAGGAGCGGCTCCTACAATGAGCAGTTCTTC
CASSPRSGSYNEQFF
>.|.|TRBV29-1|TRBJ1-1
TGCAGCGCCGAAACGACAGGGAACACTGAAGCTTTCTTT
CSAETTGNTEAFF
>.|few|TRBV12-3/TRBV12-4|TRBJ2-5
TGTGCCAGCAACCTCGGGACTCTAGAATTCCAAGAGACCCAGTACTTC
CASNLGTLEFQETQYF
>TRBD2|.|TRBV4-1|TRBJ2-3
TGCGCCAGTAGCCTCACCTGGAGCGGGGGGACAGATACGCAGTATTTT
CASSLTWSGGTDTQYF
>TRBD1|.|TRBV18|TRBJ1-5
TGTGCCAGCTCACTTACAGGGGGCAGGAGCAATCAGCCCCAGCATTTT
CASSLTGGRSNQPQHF
>.|few|TRBV3-1|TRBJ1-2
TGTGCCAGCAGCCAAGTCAGCCTCTATGGCTACACCTTC
CASSQVSLYGYTF
>.|.|TRBV9|TRBJ1-5
TGTGCCAGCAGCGGACCGGGAGATAATCAGCCCCAGCATTTT
CASSGPGDNQPQHF
>.|.|TRBV29-1|TRBJ1-1
TGCAGCGTTAAACGGGGGGTTAATGAAGCTTTCTTT
CSVKRGVNEAFF
>.|.|TRBV10-3|TRBJ2-7
TGTGCCACATCGGCGGACCCCTACGAGCAGTACTTC
CATSADPYEQYF
>.|.|TRBV29-1|TRBJ2-3
TGCAGCGTGCGGGGTTCTAGCACAGATACGCAGTATTTT
CSVRGSSTDTQYF
>.|many|TRBV4-2|TRBJ1-1
TGTGCCAGCAGCCAAGATCCCGGGAACACTGAAGCTTTCTTT
CASSQDPGNTEAFF